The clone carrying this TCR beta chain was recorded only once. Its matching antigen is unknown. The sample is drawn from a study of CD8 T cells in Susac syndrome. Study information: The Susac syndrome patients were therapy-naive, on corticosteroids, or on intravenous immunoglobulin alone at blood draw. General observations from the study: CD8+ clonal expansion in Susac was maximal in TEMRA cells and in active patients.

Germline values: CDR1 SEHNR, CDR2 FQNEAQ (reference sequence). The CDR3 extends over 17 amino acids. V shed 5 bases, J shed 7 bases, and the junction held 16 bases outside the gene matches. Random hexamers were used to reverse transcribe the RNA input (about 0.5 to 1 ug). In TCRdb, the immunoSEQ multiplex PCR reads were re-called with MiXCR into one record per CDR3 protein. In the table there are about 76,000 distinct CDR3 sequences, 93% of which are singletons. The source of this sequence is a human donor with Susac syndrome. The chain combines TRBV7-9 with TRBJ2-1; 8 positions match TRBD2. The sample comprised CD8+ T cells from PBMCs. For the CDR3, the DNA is TGTGCCAGCAGCACCCCGGGACTAGGGCCCTCTGGGAATGAGCAGTTCTTC. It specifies CASSTPGLGPSGNEQFF. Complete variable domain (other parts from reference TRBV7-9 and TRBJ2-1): DTGVSQNPRHKITKRGQNVTFRCDPISEHNRLYWYRQTLGQGPEFLTYFQNEAQLEKSRLLSDRFSAERPKGSFSTLEIQRTEQGDSAMYLCASSTPGLGPSGNEQFFGPGTRLTVL.